The 13 T cell receptor beta chains in this list originate from one sample, sequenced in a study of human T cells and chemical hapten exposure. The time point denotes: patch test 1, 2 weeks after DPC sensitization. Treatment described: therapeutic diphenylcyclopropenone sensitization with weekly scalp DPC. A single record per CDR3 protein comes from TCRdb applying MiXCR to the RACE reads. The repertoire has about 56,000 distinct CDR3 sequences, about 9.6% of them found once; the top ten carry about 14%. Sequences were derived from whole blood, sampled in connection with sensitization to the hapten diphenylcyclopropenone (DPC). The receptors were sampled from a woman between 40 and 55 years old with alopecia areata. Some clones in this sample may be carry-over from other donors' samples.

This clonotype was found many times. The V and J genes are TRBV27 and TRBJ2-7; a possible D gene is TRBD2 (6 bases). Trimming stripped 6 bases from V and 2 bases from J, with 17 bases between. The CDR3 sequence is 15 residues long. In germline, CDR1 is MNHEY, CDR2 SMNVEV (reference sequence). The CDR3 bases are TGTGCCAGCAGCCATGGGGGACTCAGAACCTACGAGCAGTACTTC. Its translation is CASSHGGLRTYEQYF.

This clonotype was picked up many times. J is TRBJ2-7 and V is TRBV5-4, with 10 bases aligning to TRBD2. The CDR3 contains 15 residues. After removal of 2 bases from V and 5 bases from J, the junction contained 7 bases not matched to a gene. CDR1 and CDR2 from the germline V gene are SGHNT and YYREEE (reference sequence). DNA of the CDR3: TGTGCCAGCAGCTTCGCTGCTAGCGGGGGTGACGAGCAGTACTTC. Translating it yields CASSFAASGGDEQYF.

This clonotype was counted many times. V gene TRBV3-1 combines with J gene TRBJ2-5; 8 bases are shared with TRBD2. The V gene end was trimmed by 3 bases and the J gene end by 1 base; junction bases not matched to a gene: 7. Germline lookup yields CDR1 LGHDT and CDR2 YNNKEL (reference sequence). The CDR3 is made up of 16 amino acids. The DNA for the CDR3 is TGTGCCAGCAGCCATGGGGTAGCGGGGCGCCAAGAGACCCAGTACTTC. Its protein is CASSHGVAGRQETQYF.

This clonotype came up a few times. V and J are TRBV27 and TRBJ2-1; D ambiguous. This CDR3 region has 13 residues. Trimming stripped 5 bases from V and 6 bases from J, with 11 bases between. Germline V CDR1 and CDR2: MNHEY, SMNVEV (reference sequence). CDR3 loop: CASSPRTFNEQFF. The CDR3 DNA reads TGTGCCAGCAGTCCCCGAACTTTCAATGAGCAGTTCTTC.

The rearrangement uses TRBV20-1 and TRBJ2-7; 9 bases align to TRBD1. This CDR3 has 14 residues. Germline loops: CDR1 DFQATT, CDR2 SNEGSKA (reference sequence). With 4 bases clipped from V and 5 bases from J, the junction kept 9 bases outside the gene matches. CDR3 bases: TGCAGTGCTACCAACGCGGACAGGGGCAACGAGCAGTACTTC. It translates to CSATNADRGNEQYF.

In this sample, this clonotype turned up many times. The CDR3 DNA is TGTGCCAGCAGCTTGGGGACACCGTTTGAAGGGGGCGAGCAGTACTTC. This translates into CASSLGTPFEGGEQYF. This rearrangement joins TRBV7-9 to TRBJ2-7; tentatively, D is TRBD1 (6 bases). Germline assignment: CDR1 SEHNR and CDR2 FQNEAQ (reference sequence). CDR3 size: 16 residues. V dropped 3 bases and J dropped 6 bases, with 21 bases sitting between them.

This clonotype appeared a few times. The rearrangement uses TRBV4-1 and TRBJ2-7; TRBD1 agrees at 8 bases. The J segment lost 4 bases and the V segment lost 0 bases, leaving 8 bases of the junction unmatched. This CDR3 has 16 amino acids. From germline, CDR1 is MGHRA and CDR2 YSYEKL. The CDR3 DNA reads as TGCGCCAGCAGCCAAGACAGGGGGCCCAATAGGTACGAGCAGTACTTC. Its translation is CASSQDRGPNRYEQYF.

Of note for this clonotype: A much larger clone differs from this one at a single base, so this may be a read error. CDR3 sequence (DNA): TGCGCCGGCAGCCCGGGACAGGGGGTGAACGCTGAAGCTTTCTTT. Protein: CAGSPGQGVNAEAFF. This rearrangement joins TRBV5-1 to TRBJ1-1; TRBD1 agrees at 11 bases. In germline, CDR1 is SGHRS, CDR2 YFSETQ. The CDR3 runs 15 residues.

This clonotype occurred many times. The chain links TRBV12-3 or TRBV12-4 to TRBJ2-2; TRBD1 matches 7 bases. The length of the CDR3 is 16 residues. V was clipped by 3 bases and J by 0 bases; unmatched bases: 4. The CDR3 region is CASSFPGTANTGELFF. The CDR3, as DNA: TGTGCCAGCAGTTTCCCCGGGACAGCGAACACCGGGGAGCTGTTTTTT.

This clonotype occurred many times. The chain carries TRBV30 and TRBJ1-1; the D is unclear. The CDR3 runs to 14 residues. Trimming cost V 0 bases and J 0 bases, with 8 bases left between them. Germline V gene lookup returns CDR1 GTSNPN and CDR2 SVGIG (reference sequence). This CDR3 is CAWSVNSLNTEAFF. CDR3 nucleotide sequence: TGTGCCTGGAGTGTAAACAGCTTGAACACTGAAGCTTTCTTT. The complete variable domain, with remaining parts taken from reference TRBV30 and TRBJ1-1, reads SQTIHQWPATLVQPVGSPLSLECTVEGTSNPNLYWYRQAAGRGLQLLFYSVGIGQISSEVPQNLSASRPQDRQFILSSKKLLLSDSGFYLCAWSVNSLNTEAFFGQGTRLTVV.

This clonotype has a count of ten or more. The rearrangement joins TRBV15 to TRBJ1-6; D is unresolved. Germline CDR1 LNHNV, CDR2 YYDKDF (reference sequence). This CDR3 has 15 amino acids. Trimming shortened V by 2 bases and J by 5 bases, and 10 bases separated the two germline ends. The DNA of the CDR3 is TGTGCCACCAGCAGATCCGTGGTCAATAATTCACCCCTCCACTTT. Its protein product is CATSRSVVNNSPLHF.

The J gene is TRBJ1-4, the V gene TRBV2; D is unclear. CDR1 and CDR2 (germline): SNHLY, FYNNEI. Trimming shortened V by 6 bases and J by 6 bases, and 17 bases separated the two germline ends. The CDR3 loop spans 15 amino acids. For the CDR3, the DNA is TGTGCCAGCAGACCCCGGGATCTTGTATATGAAAAACTGTTTTTT. Encoded protein: CASRPRDLVYEKLFF.

This clonotype was counted ten times or more. A junction boundary mismatches the germline segment, possibly from a read error. V gene TRBV29-1 combines with J gene TRBJ2-5, with D possibly matching TRBD2 (6 bases). This CDR3 spans 11 amino acids. CDR1 is SQVTM, CDR2 ANQGSEA, per germline. The CDR3 loop is CSVDQIGGMDF. CDR3 in DNA: TGCAGCGTTGATCAGATCGGGGGTATGGACTTC.